Each of the 18 T cell receptor beta chains below was sequenced from the same sample in a study of beta chain features in type 1 diabetes. Study-wide points: Shorter TCRB CDR3s, moderately but significantly so, marked every one of the four CD4+ subsets in Type 1 diabetes patients.

TCRB transcripts that were expressed got sequenced, as all of the isolated RNA had been reverse transcribed. Only in-frame clones appear in the TCRdb table, and some are missing; sequencing was by immunoSEQ multiplex PCR. The top ten hold about 2% of the sample, which has some 44,000 clones, 66% seen once. These receptors' antigens are unknown. Specimen: Tregs from blood. These receptors were collected from a woman aged 18-29 years with type 1 diabetes.

This clone is a singleton in its sample. Here the CDR3 reads CASGPAGQEHYGYTF. CDR3 nucleotide sequence: TGTGCTAGTGGTCCGGCCGGACAGGAACACTATGGCTACACCTTC. The chain is built from TRBV12-5 and TRBJ1-2, with 7 bases lining up with TRBD1. CDR1 and CDR2 from the germline V gene are LGHNT and FRNRAP. CDR3 size: 15 residues. Trimming cost V 5 bases and J 3 bases; bases outside gene matches: 9.

The chain has TRBV6-6 and TRBJ2-2; the D gene is possibly TRBD2 (6 bases). There are 13 residues in the CDR3. Germline assignment: CDR1 MNHNY and CDR2 SVGAGI (reference sequence). Deletions cut 8 bases from V and 4 bases from J, with 11 bases between. CDR3 region: CASRRGATGELFF. DNA of the CDR3: TGTGCCAGCCGGAGGGGCGCCACCGGGGAGCTGTTTTTT.

This clone was picked up a small number of times. The DNA for the CDR3 is TGCGCCAGCAGCTTGTCTAGGCTAGCGGGCGGTAATGAGCAGTTCTTC. This codes for CASSLSRLAGGNEQFF. V and J are TRBV5-1 and TRBJ2-1; 8 positions agree with TRBD2. Germline assignment: CDR1 SGHRS and CDR2 YFSETQ. Germline trimming cut 1 base from V and 7 bases from J; bases unmatched to any gene: 10. There are 16 residues in the CDR3.

The chain carries TRBV4-3 and TRBJ1-1; D perhaps matches TRBD1 (6 bases). Looked up from germline, CDR1 is LGHNA and CDR2 is YSLEER. There are 16 residues in the CDR3. V lost 7 bases, J lost 0 bases, and 18 bases lay in between. The CDR3, as DNA: TGCGCCAGCACGAACCGACCCGGACAGCTGAACACTGAAGCTTTCTTT. Protein product: CASTNRPGQLNTEAFF.

In this sample, this clone turned up once. This rearrangement joins TRBV7-6 to TRBJ2-4; no definite D call. The CDR3 has 15 residues. Germline values: CDR1 SGHVS, CDR2 FNYEAQ. V was cut by 1 base and J by 0 bases, with 7 bases left in between. CDR3 residues: CASSLDPGAKNIQYF. The CDR3 DNA is TGTGCCAGCAGCTTAGATCCAGGAGCCAAAAACATTCAGTACTTC.

This clone was recorded only once. The chain uses TRBV4-2 and TRBJ2-1, with unresolved D. Germline assignment: CDR1 LGHNA and CDR2 YNFKEQ. Trimming removed 0 bases from V and 10 bases from J, with 13 bases in between. CDR3 length: 14 residues. The CDR3 DNA sequence: TGTGCCAGCAGCCAAGAGGCCGCCTTTCGCGAGCAGTTCTTC. Amino acid sequence: CASSQEAAFREQFF.

The V and J genes are TRBV7-2 and TRBJ2-1, with unresolved D. Germline V gene lookup returns CDR1 SGHTA and CDR2 FQGNSA. Trimming shortened V by 1 base and J by 3 bases, and 7 bases separated the two germline ends. This CDR3 is 14 amino acids long. The DNA of the CDR3 is TGTGCCAGCAGCTTAGGGAACTACTACAATGAGCAGTTCTTC. It yields the protein CASSLGNYYNEQFF.

V usage is TRBV5-4 and J usage is TRBJ2-3, with TRBD2 identical over 8 bases. The V gene's germline CDR1 is SGHNT and CDR2 YYREEE (reference sequence). CDR3 length equals 16 residues. V lost 4 bases, J lost 0 bases, and 7 bases stayed unmatched. The CDR3 sequence is CASSAVSGISTDTQYF. The CDR3 coding sequence is TGTGCCAGCAGCGCCGTTAGCGGGATCAGCACAGATACGCAGTATTTT.

The chain employs TRBV11-2 and TRBJ2-7; 7 bases align to TRBD2. The CDR3 has 15 amino acids. After removal of 2 bases from V and 3 bases from J, the junction contained 7 bases not matched to a gene. Germline V gene lookup returns CDR1 SGHAT and CDR2 FQNNGV. Here the CDR3 reads CASSLRSGTRYEQYF. Here the CDR3 DNA reads TGTGCCAGCAGCTTACGCAGCGGGACTCGCTACGAGCAGTACTTC.

The gene calls are TRBV6-6 and TRBJ1-1; D possibly corresponds to TRBD1 (5 bases). The germline V gene encodes CDR1 MNHNY and CDR2 SVGAGI (reference sequence). Deletions cut 9 bases from V and 9 bases from J, with 14 bases between. This CDR3 region has 11 residues. The CDR3 is CASESDSKAFF. CDR3 bases: TGTGCCAGTGAGTCAGACAGTAAAGCTTTCTTT.

Here the CDR3 reads CASSVQGRVTEAFF. The DNA for the CDR3 is TGTGCCAGCAGTGTACAGGGGAGAGTAACTGAAGCTTTCTTT. V usage is TRBV6-1 and J usage is TRBJ1-1; 7 bases align to TRBD1. V lost 4 bases and J lost 5; bases outside the gene matches: 7. This CDR3 is 14 amino acids long. The germline V gene has CDR1 MNHNS and CDR2 SASEGT.

The table lists this clone with many counts. This sample also contains other DNA sequences that code for the same CDR3. This chain connects TRBV21-1 to TRBJ1-5; the D call TRBD1 from the table was never checked on the DNA. TRBV21-1 is annotated as a pseudogene. The CDR3 is made up of 14 amino acids. CDR3: CARCPGGSGQPQHF. CDR3 nucleotides: TGTGCCAGATGTCCAGGGGGCTCAGGTCAGCCCCAGCATTTT.

The chain links TRBV18 to TRBJ2-3, with TRBD1 matching 7 bases. J lost 0 bases, V lost 5 bases, and 5 bases had no gene match. This CDR3 has 15 amino acids. CDR1 KGHSH and CDR2 LQKENI come from the germline V gene. The CDR3 nucleotides are TGTGCCAGCTCAGAACAGGGGTCCAGCACAGATACGCAGTATTTT. Amino acids: CASSEQGSSTDTQYF.

The CDR3 DNA reads as TGTGCCAGCAGCTCCAAAGAGACCCAGTACTTC. Translating gives CASSSKETQYF. The J gene is TRBJ2-5, the V gene TRBV7-9; D remains ambiguous. CDR3 length equals 11 residues. V was clipped by 4 bases and J by 3 bases, with 3 bases between them. Looked up from germline, CDR1 is SEHNR and CDR2 is FQNEAQ (reference sequence). The full variable domain, with the rest looked up from reference TRBV7-9 and TRBJ2-5, is DTGVSQNPRHKITKRGQNVTFRCDPISEHNRLYWYRQTLGQGPEFLTYFQNEAQLEKSRLLSDRFSAERPKGSFSTLEIQRTEQGDSAMYLCASSSKETQYFGPGTRLLVL.

This chain joins TRBV29-1 and TRBJ2-2, with D uncertain. This CDR3 contains 11 residues. Germline V lookup: CDR1 SQVTM, CDR2 ANQGSEA. V was pared by 4 bases and J by 3 bases, with 3 bases between. The CDR3 here is CSVADTGELFF. CDR3 sequence (DNA): TGCAGCGTTGCAGACACCGGGGAGCTGTTTTTT.

This rearrangement joins TRBV7-9 to TRBJ1-4; D remains ambiguous. The V and J ends lost 4 bases and 11 bases respectively, with 8 bases between them. CDR3 length: 11 amino acids. Germline V gives CDR1 SEHNR, CDR2 FQNEAQ (reference sequence). In DNA form, the CDR3 reads TGTGCCAGCAGCTCCCTGGAGAAACTGTTTTTT. It specifies CASSSLEKLFF.

This sequence joins TRBV25-1 and TRBJ2-7, with 7 positions matching TRBD1. CDR1 MGHDK and CDR2 SYGVNS come from the germline V gene. J lost 2 bases, V lost 4 bases, and 2 bases had no gene match. The CDR3 is made up of 13 amino acids. Here the CDR3 DNA reads TGTGCCAGCAGTGGACAGGGTCCCTACGAGCAGTACTTC. Its translation is CASSGQGPYEQYF.

The chain combines TRBV7-2 with TRBJ2-2, with 12 bases identical to TRBD2. Germline V gene data show CDR1 as SGHTA and CDR2 as FQGNSA. This CDR3 region has 16 residues. The V segment lost 5 bases and the J segment 5 bases; nucleotides outside the gene matches: 6. CDR3 bases: TGTGCCAGCAGCAAGACTAGCGGGAGTAGGACCGGGGAGCTGTTTTTT. Translating it yields CASSKTSGSRTGELFF.